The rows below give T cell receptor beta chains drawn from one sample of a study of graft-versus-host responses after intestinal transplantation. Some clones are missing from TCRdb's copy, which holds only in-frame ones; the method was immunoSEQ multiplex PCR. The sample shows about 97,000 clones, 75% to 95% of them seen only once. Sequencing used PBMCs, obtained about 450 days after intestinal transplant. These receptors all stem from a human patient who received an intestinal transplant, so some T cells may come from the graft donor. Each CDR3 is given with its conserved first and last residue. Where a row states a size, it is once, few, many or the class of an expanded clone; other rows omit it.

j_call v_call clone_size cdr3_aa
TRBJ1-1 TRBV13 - CASSSGRGAEAFF
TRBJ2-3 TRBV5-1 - CASSLTGGVDTQYF
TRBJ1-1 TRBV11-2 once CASSLVPGTEAFF
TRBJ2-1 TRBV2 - CASRSGGPGEQFF
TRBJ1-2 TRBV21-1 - CATSGRLYGYTF
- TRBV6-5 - CASSSGDYEQYF
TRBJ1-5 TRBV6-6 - CASSYGRIGLNQPQHF
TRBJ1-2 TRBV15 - CATSRDRGNGYTF
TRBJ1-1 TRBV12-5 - CASGLIFLGVISSVEFGAEAFF
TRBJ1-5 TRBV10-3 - CAISESEQGREPQHF
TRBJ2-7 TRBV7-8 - CASSFGGSYEQYF
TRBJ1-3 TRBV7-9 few CASSLRIPDRAYSGNTIYF
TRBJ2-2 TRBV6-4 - CASSESGGTGELFF
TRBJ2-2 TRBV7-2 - CASTPSGRTGELFF
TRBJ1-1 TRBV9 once CASSVESSSAAFF
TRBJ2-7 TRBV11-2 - CASSSQGGISYEQYF
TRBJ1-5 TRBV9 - CASSPGGGHNQPQHF
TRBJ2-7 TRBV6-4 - CASSGPSILGSYEQYF
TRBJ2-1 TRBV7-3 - CASSSPTSGGLSAYNEQFF
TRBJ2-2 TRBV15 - CATSREGTGELFF
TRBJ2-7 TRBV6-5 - CASSSLPVYEQYF
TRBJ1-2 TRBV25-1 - CASRESGGNYGYTF
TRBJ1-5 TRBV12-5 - CASGLGENQSPQHF
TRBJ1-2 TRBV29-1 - CSVEGDRGYTF
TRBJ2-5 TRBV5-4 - CASSVHSGGSQETQYF
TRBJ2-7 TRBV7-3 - CASSLAPVGGISATGQYF
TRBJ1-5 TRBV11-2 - CASSLGRGQGGNQPQHF
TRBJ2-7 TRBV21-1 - CASSKAAQGRGFSYEQYF
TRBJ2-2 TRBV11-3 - CATQGPRGELFF
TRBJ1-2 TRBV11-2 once CASSLGTGTGPPDGYTF
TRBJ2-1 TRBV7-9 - CASSLGTGSSRNEQFF
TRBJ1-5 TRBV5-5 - CASSVRQGARAQPQHF
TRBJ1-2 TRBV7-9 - CASSSRGGVYGYTF
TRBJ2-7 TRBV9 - CASSVGGGPYEQYF
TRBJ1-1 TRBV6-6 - CASNRPPGAGDTEAFF
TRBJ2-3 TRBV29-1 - CSVLRGDTQYF
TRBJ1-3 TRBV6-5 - CASSYSPRGPGNTIYF
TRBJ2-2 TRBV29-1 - CSVETGQKNTGELFF
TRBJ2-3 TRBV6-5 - CASSSSSGGADTQYF
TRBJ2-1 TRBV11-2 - CASSLEGVTYNEQFF
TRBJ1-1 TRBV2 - CASIVDRANTEAFF
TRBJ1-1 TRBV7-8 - CASSFIGGTEAFF
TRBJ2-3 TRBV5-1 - CASSLTGTQSTDTQYF
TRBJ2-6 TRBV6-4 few CASSGGAGANVLTF
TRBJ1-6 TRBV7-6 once CASRPQDITNSPLHF
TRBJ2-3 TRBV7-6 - CASSLGPGGDTQYF
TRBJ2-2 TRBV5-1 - CASSYTGREDGELFF
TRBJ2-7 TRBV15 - CATSRDAGAYEQYF
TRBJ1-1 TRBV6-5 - CASRNRQGGNTEAFF
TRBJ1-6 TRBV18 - CASSLGNGSPLHF
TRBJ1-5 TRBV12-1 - CASSLDRGNQPQHF
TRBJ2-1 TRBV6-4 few CASSETSGGNNEQFF
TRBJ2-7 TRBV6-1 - CASTPGQYEQYF
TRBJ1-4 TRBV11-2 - CASSLDRGGYGEKLFF
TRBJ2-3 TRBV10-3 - CAISSAGGTDTQYF
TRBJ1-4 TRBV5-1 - CASSYGTGGIRSTNEKLFF
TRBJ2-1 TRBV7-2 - CASSLTNYNEQFF
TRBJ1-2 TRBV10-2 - CASEGQGASGYGYTF
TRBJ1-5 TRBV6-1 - CASSGGQGAQPQHF
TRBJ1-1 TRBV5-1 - CASGRQATNTEAFF